The source of this T cell receptor beta chain is a study of OX40 agonist ivuxolimab in advanced cancers. For the study at large: It was ivuxolimab, an agonistic anti-OX40 (CD134) antibody, that patients were treated with. Patients were treated with intravenous ivuxolimab, dosed at 0.01 to 10 mg/kg and infused every 2 weeks.

The investigators sampled blood at baseline, at cycle 4 day 1, and at cycle 7 day 1. V lost 4 bases and J 0 bases, leaving 16 bases between the germline ends. Germline values: CDR1 MNHNS, CDR2 SASEGT. The CDR3 runs 16 residues. Comment on this clone: Its antigen is not known.

Study findings and constraints: Averaging showed that CD8+ T cells had more expanded clones than CD4+ did.

Clones were sequenced by immunoSEQ multiplex PCR, and TCRdb holds only the in-frame ones, with some missing. The data show roughly 70,000 clones, 80% to 95% seen once. V gene TRBV6-1 combines with J gene TRBJ2-7; D may be TRBD1 or TRBD2 (6 bases each). Sequenced material: CD4+ or CD8+ T cells sorted from blood, taken in a trial of the OX40 agonist ivuxolimab. This TCR derives from an adult with an advanced solid tumor such as melanoma, head and neck, liver or kidney cancer. The CDR3 reads CASSVRGDTSSYEQYF. Here the CDR3 DNA reads TGTGCCAGCAGTGTAAGGGGGGACACAAGCTCCTACGAGCAGTACTTC.